This T cell receptor (beta chain) was recovered during a study of T cell changes during pregnancy in multiple sclerosis. Data came from immunoSEQ multiplex PCR; TCRdb stores just in-frame clones and leaves some out. The table has around 40,000 clones, 92% seen once. Germline V gene data show CDR1 as SGHAT and CDR2 as FQDESV (reference sequence). There are 13 residues in the CDR3. V dropped 1 base and J dropped 6 bases, with 8 bases sitting between them. The sequence came from a female donor with multiple sclerosis, enrolled in a pregnancy study. The genes are TRBV11-1 and TRBJ2-3; tentative D call: TRBD2 (6 bases). The sample consisted of CD8+ T cells from peripheral blood mononuclear cells, taken before pregnancy. CDR3 amino acids: CASSLGLEDTQYF. The CDR3 coding sequence is TGTGCCAGCAGCTTAGGACTAGAGGATACGCAGTATTTT.